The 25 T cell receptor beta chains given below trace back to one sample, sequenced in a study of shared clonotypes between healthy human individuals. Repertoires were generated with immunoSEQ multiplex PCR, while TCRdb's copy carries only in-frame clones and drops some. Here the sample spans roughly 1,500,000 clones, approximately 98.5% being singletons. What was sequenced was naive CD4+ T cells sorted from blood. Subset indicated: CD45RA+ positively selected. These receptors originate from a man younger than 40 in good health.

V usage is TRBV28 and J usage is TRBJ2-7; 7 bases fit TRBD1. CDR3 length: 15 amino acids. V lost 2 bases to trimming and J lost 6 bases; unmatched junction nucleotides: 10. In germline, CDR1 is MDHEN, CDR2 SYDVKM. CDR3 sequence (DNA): TGTGCCAGCAGTTTACCGCCGACAGGGCTCTTCGAGCAGTACTTC. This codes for CASSLPPTGLFEQYF. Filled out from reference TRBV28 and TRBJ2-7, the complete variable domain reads DVKVTQSSRYLVKRTGEKVFLECVQDMDHENMFWYRQDPGLGLRLIYFSYDVKMKEKGDIPEGYSVSREKKERFSLILESASTNQTSMYLCASSLPPTGLFEQYFGPGTRLTVT.

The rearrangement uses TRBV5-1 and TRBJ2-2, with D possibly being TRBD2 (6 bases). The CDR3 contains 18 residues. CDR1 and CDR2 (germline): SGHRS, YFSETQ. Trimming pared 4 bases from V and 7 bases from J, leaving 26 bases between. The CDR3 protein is CASSRAVSGTPGDGELFF. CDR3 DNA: TGCGCCAGCAGCCGCGCGGTTAGCGGAACGCCTGGGGACGGGGAGCTGTTTTTT.

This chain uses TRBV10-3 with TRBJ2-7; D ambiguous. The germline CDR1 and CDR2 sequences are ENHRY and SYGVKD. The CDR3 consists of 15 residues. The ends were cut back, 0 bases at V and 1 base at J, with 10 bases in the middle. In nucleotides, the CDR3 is TGTGCCATCAGTGAGTCGCCAGACCGTTCCTACGAGCAGTACTTC. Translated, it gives CAISESPDRSYEQYF.

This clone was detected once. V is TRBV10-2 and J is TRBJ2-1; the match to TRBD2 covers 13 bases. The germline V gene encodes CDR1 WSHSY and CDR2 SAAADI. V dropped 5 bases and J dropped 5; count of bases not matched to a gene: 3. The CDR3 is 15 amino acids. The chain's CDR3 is CASSILAGGHNEQFF. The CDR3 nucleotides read TGCGCCAGCAGTATACTAGCGGGAGGGCACAATGAGCAGTTCTTC.

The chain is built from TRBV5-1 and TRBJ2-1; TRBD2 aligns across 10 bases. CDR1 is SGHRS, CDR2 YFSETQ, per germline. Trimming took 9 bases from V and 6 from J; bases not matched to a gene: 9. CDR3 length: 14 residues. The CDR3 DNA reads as TGCGCCACTTCAGCGGGAGGGCCAGTCAATGAGCAGTTCTTC. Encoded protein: CATSAGGPVNEQFF.

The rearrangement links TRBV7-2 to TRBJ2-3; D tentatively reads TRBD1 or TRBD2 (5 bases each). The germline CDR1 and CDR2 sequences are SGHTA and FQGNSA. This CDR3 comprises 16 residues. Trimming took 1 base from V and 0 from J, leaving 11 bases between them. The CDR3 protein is CASSLVGGASTDTQYF. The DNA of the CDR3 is TGTGCCAGCAGCTTAGTTGGGGGAGCTAGCACAGATACGCAGTATTTT.

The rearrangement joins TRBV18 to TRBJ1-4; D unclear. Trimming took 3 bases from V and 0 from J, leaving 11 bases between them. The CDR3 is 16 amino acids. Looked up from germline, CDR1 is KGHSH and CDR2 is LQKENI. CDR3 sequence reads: CASSPLVGATNEKLFF. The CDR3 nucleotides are TGTGCCAGCTCACCCCTCGTTGGGGCAACTAATGAAAAACTGTTTTTT.

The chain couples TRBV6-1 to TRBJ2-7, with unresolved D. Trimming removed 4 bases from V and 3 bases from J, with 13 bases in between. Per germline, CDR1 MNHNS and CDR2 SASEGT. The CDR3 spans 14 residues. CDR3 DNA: TGTGCCAGCAGTGTCCGACGGCAAGTCTACGAGCAGTACTTC. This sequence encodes CASSVRRQVYEQYF.

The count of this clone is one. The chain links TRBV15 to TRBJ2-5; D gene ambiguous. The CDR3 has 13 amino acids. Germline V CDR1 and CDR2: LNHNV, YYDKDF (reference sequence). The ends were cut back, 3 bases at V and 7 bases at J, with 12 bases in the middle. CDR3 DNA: TGTGCCACCAGCAGTAGATCTGATGGGACCCAGTACTTC. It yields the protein CATSSRSDGTQYF.

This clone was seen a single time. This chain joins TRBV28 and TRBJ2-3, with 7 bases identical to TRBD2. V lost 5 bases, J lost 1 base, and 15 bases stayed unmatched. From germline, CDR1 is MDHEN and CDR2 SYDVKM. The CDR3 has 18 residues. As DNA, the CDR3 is TGTGCCAGCAGTGCTCGGACCGGGGGGTTGCAGGGCACAGATACGCAGTATTTT. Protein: CASSARTGGLQGTDTQYF.

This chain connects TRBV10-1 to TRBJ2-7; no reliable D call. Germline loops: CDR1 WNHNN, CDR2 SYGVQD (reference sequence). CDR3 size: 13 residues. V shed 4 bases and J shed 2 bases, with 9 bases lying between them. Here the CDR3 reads CASSASWAYEQYF. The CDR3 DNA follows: TGCGCCAGCAGTGCTTCCTGGGCCTACGAGCAGTACTTC.

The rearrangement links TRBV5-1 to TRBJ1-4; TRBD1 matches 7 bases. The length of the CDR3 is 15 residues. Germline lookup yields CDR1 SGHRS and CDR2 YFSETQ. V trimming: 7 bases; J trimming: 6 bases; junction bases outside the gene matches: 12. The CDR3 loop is CASGNRGQPHEKLFF. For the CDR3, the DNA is TGCGCCAGCGGTAACAGGGGACAACCCCATGAAAAACTGTTTTTT.

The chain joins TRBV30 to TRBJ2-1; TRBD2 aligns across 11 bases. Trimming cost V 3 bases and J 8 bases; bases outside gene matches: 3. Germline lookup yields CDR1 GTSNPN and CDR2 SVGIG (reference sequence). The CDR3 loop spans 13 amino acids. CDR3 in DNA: TGTGCCTGGAGGGTAGCGGGAGGGCATGAGCAGTTCTTC. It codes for CAWRVAGGHEQFF.

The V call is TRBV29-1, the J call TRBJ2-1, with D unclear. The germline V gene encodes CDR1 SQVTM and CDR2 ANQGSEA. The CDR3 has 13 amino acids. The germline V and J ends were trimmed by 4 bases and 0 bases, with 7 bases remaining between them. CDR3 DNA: TGCAGCGTTGCCCCCCGCTCCTACAATGAGCAGTTCTTC. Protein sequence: CSVAPRSYNEQFF.

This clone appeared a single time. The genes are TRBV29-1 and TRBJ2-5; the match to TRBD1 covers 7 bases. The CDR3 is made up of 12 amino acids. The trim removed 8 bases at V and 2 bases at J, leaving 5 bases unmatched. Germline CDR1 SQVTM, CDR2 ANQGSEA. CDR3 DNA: TGCAGCACAATGGGACAGCAAGAGACCCAGTACTTC. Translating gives CSTMGQQETQYF.

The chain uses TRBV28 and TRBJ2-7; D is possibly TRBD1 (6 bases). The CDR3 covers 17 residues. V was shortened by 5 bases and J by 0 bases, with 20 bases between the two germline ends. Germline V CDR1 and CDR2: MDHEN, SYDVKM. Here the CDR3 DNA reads TGTGCCAGCAGTCGACTTCAACAGACAGGCAGCTCCTACGAGCAGTACTTC. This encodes CASSRLQQTGSSYEQYF.

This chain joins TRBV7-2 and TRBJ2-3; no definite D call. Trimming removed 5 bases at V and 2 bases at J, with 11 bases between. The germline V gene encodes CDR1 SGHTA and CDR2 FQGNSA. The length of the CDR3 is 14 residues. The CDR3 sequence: CASSPEAATDTQYF. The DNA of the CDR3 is TGTGCCAGCAGCCCAGAGGCGGCCACAGATACGCAGTATTTT.

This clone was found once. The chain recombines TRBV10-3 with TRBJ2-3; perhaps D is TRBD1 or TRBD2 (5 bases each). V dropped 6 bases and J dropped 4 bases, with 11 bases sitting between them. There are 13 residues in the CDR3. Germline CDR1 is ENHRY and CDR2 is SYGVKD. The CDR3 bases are TGTGCCATCAGCGCTGGGACCGCAGATACGCAGTATTTT. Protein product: CAISAGTADTQYF.

CDR3 in DNA: TGCAGCGTTGATCCGGGGGCCTACGAGCAGTACTTC. This translates into CSVDPGAYEQYF. V usage is TRBV29-1 and J usage is TRBJ2-7, with D perhaps matching TRBD2 (6 bases). The CDR3 sequence is 12 residues long. V shed 3 bases and J shed 2 bases, with 8 bases lying between them. Germline loops: CDR1 SQVTM, CDR2 ANQGSEA.

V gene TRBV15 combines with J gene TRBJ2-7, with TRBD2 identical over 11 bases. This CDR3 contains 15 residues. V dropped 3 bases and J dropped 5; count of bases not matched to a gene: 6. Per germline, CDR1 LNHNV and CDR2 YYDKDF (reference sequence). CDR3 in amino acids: CATSRNSGRAHEQYF. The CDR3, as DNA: TGTGCCACCAGCAGGAATAGCGGGAGGGCCCACGAGCAGTACTTC.

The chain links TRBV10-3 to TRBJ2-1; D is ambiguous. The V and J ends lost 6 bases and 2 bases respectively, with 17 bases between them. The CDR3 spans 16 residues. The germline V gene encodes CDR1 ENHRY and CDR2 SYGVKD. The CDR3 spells CAIRPILGGTYNEQFF. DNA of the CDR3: TGTGCCATCAGACCAATTCTAGGTGGCACCTACAATGAGCAGTTCTTC.

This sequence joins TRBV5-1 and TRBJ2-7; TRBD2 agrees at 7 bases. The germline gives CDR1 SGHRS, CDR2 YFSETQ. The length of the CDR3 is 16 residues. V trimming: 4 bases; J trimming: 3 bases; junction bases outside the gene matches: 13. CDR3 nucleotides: TGCGCCAGCAGCCCCCCGGGGCTAGCGGAATTCTACGAGCAGTACTTC. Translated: CASSPPGLAEFYEQYF.

The CDR3, as DNA: TGTGCCAGTAGTATCGAGGAAAGAACGGATCAGCCCCAGCATTTT. Translating gives CASSIEERTDQPQHF. This sequence joins TRBV19 and TRBJ1-5, with unresolved D. The CDR3 covers 15 residues. The germline V gene has CDR1 LNHDA and CDR2 SQIVND (reference sequence). Trimming stripped 3 bases from V and 5 bases from J, with 14 bases between.

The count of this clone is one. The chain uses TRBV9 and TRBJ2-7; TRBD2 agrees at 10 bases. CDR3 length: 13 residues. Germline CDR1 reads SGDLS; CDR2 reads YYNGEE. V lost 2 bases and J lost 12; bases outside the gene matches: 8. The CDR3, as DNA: TGTGCCAGCAGCGTGGGGCTAGCGGGAGTCCTGTACTTC. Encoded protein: CASSVGLAGVLYF.

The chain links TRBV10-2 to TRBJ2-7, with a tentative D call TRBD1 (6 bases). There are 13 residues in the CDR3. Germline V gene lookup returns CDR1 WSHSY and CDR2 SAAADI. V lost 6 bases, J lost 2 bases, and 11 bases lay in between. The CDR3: CASSKDRAYEQYF. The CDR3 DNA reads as TGCGCCAGCAGCAAGGACAGAGCCTACGAGCAGTACTTC.